Below, 3 T cell receptor beta chains from the same sample are listed, as sequenced in a study of Ad26.COV2.S vaccination and SARS-CoV-2 variants. The method was immunoSEQ multiplex PCR; TCRdb's version includes in-frame clones alone and lacks a portion of them. The sample consists of some 290,000 clones, about 86% of them appearing once. Treatment of the sample: 15 to 20 received Ad26.COV2.S at low or high dose, single or two shots; several received placebo; per-sample allocation not given. Specimen acquisition occurred on day 63 following the initial vaccine or placebo injection. The sequenced sample was peripheral blood, obtained in a trial of Ad26.COV2.S vaccine versus placebo. Every receptor here comes from a person aged 18-60 years who received the Ad26.COV2.S COVID-19 vaccine or a placebo.

In the case of this clone: Germline and junction disagree at one end, which may indicate a read error. This chain connects TRBV6-1 to TRBJ2-1; D is uncertain. The CDR3 sequence is 12 residues long. Germline V gene sequence: CDR1 MNHNS, CDR2 SASEGT. In DNA, the CDR3 is TGTGCCAGCAGCGAAGGTTACAATGAGCAGTTCTTC. It encodes CASSEGYNEQFF.

The chain carries TRBV30 and TRBJ1-4, with D perhaps matching TRBD1 (5 bases). Germline loops: CDR1 GTSNPN, CDR2 SVGIG (reference sequence). The CDR3 runs to 13 residues. Deletions cut 5 bases from V and 11 bases from J, with 18 bases between. Here the CDR3 DNA reads TGTGCCTGGGGGGTTCAGGGCTCGGGGAAACTGTTTTTT. This gives the protein CAWGVQGSGKLFF.

The rearrangement links TRBV5-1 to TRBJ2-2; 8 bases line up with TRBD1. The CDR3 runs to 15 residues. Germline-derived CDR1 and CDR2 are SGHRS and YFSETQ. Unmatched junction bases numbered 6, after V lost 5 bases and J lost 3 bases. CDR3 nucleotide sequence: TGCGCCAGCAGACGTCAGGGGGCGGACACCGGGGAGCTGTTTTTT. Amino acid sequence: CASRRQGADTGELFF.